The table lists the clone carrying this T cell receptor (beta chain) with a few counts. Its specificity is not known. The data are from a study of post-analysis software for immune sequencing data. Background on the study: The courses of disease that were included comprised relapsing-remitting, secondary progressive and progressive-relapsing multiple sclerosis. Study results and caveats: TRBV segments more frequent in patients than in controls numbered roughly 5 and included TRBV5-6, TRBV5-1 and TRBV20-1. Controls had significantly higher normalized Chao1 diversity than multiple sclerosis patients.

Germline V gives CDR1 SGHTA, CDR2 FQGNSA. Trimming stripped 4 bases from V and 11 bases from J, with 13 bases between. The CDR3 extends over 12 amino acids. Unique-molecular-identifier-tagged TCR beta cDNA libraries were used. Input of about 0.9 to 10 million T cells yielded approximately 500,000 cDNA molecules. MiXCR was run by TCRdb on the PCR reads, yielding one entry per CDR3 protein. This table holds approximately 400,000 distinct CDR3 sequences, roughly 35% found once. The specimen was blood. The clonotype comes from a girl aged 10 to 17 with multiple sclerosis. The genes are TRBV7-2 and TRBJ2-3; D unclear. The CDR3 DNA is TGTGCCAGCAGCTCGTCTCTTGCCCAGCAGTATTTT. The encoded protein is CASSSSLAQQYF.